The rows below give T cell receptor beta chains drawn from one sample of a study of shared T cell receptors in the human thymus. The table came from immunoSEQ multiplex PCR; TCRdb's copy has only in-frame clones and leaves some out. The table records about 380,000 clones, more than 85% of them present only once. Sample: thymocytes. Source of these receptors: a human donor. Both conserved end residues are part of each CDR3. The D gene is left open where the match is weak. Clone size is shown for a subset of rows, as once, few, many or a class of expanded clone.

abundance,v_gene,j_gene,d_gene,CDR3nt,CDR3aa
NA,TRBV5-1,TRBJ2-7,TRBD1,TGCGCCAGCAGCCCCGAGGGGGCGGCAAAGTTTAGCGAGCAGTACTTC,CASSPEGAAKFSEQYF
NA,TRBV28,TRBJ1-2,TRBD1,TGTGCCAGCAGTTTGTATCTGACAGGGCACCATAACTATGGCTACACCTTC,CASSLYLTGHHNYGYTF
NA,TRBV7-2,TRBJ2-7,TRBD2,TGTGCCAGCAGTTCCCTAGCGGGAGTGTACGAGCAGTACTTC,CASSSLAGVYEQYF
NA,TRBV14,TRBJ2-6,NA,TGTGCCAGCACAGGGGTGCCCTCTGGGGCCAACGTCCTGACTTTC,CASTGVPSGANVLTF
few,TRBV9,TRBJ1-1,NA,TGTGCCAGCAGCTGGGGGGACACTGGGACCGCCACTGAAGCTTTCTTT,CASSWGDTGTATEAFF
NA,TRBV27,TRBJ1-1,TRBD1,TGTGCCAGCAGTACCGACAGGGTGATGAACACTGAAGCTTTCTTT,CASSTDRVMNTEAFF
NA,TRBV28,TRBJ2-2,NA,TGTGCCAGCAGGATCCCGTGGAAGGGGGTTCACACCGGGGAGCTGTTTTTT,CASRIPWKGVHTGELFF
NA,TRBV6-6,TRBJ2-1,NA,TGTGCCAGCAGACCTAAGGATACTACCTACAATGAGCAGTTCTTC,CASRPKDTTYNEQFF
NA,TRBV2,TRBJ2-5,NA,TGTGCCAGCAGTGAAGCGGCGTCGGCTAGCGTAGTGGGACAAGAGACCCAGTACTTC,CASSEAASASVVGQETQYF
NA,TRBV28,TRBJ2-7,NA,TGTGCCAGCAGCGCGCCCTGGAGTTACGAGCAGTACTTC,CASSAPWSYEQYF
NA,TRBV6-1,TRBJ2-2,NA,TGTGCCAGCTTCCTCCAGCTCACCGGGGAGCTGTTTTTT,CASFLQLTGELFF
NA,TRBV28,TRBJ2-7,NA,TGTGCCAGCAGTTCAAGACAGGGACTTCGCTTC,CASSSRQGLRF
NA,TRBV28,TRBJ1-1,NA,TGTGCCAGCAGTTTGGGAACCATGAACACTGAAGCTTTCTTT,CASSLGTMNTEAFF
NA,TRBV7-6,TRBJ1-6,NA,TGTGCCAGCAGCTTAGCGCGGCAGGGTGCCATCGGTAATTCACCCCTCCACTTT,CASSLARQGAIGNSPLHF
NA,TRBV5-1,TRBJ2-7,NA,TGCGCCAGCAGCTTGGGGGCCGATTACGAGCAGTACTTC,CASSLGADYEQYF
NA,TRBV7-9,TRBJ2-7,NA,TGTGCCAGCAGACCCCTCTTGGTAGCGGATACCTACGAGCAGTACTTC,CASRPLLVADTYEQYF
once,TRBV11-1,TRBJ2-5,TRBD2,TGTGCCAGCAGCTTTAGGATAGCGGGAGTTGAATTAGAGACCCAGTACTTC,CASSFRIAGVELETQYF
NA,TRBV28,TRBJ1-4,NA,TGTGCCAGCAGTTTCCAACGAAGACAGGTTCCCAATGAAAAACTGTTTTTT,CASSFQRRQVPNEKLFF
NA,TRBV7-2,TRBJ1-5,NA,TGTGCCAGCAGCTTATTGTCAGGACATAGCAATCAGCCCCAGCATTTT,CASSLLSGHSNQPQHF
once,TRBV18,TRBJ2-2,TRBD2,TGTGCCAGCTCACCCTCTAGCGGGAGGGCCGGCGGCGGGGAGCTGTTTTTT,CASSPSSGRAGGGELFF
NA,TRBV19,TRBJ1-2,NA,TGTGCCAGTAGTTTTTGCATTGGGCCTCCGGACACCTTGACTAACTATGGCTACACCTTC,CASSFCIGPPDTLTNYGYTF
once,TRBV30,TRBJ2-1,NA,TGTGCCTGGACCGGCTGGGGGGCCGGCTACAATGAGCAGTTCTTC,CAWTGWGAGYNEQFF
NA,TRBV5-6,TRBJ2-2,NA,TGTGCCAGCAGCTTGGAGCGCGAGGGGGACACCGGGGAGCTGTTTTTT,CASSLEREGDTGELFF
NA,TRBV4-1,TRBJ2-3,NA,TGCGCCAGCAGCCAAGTAATAGCGCGGGCTAGCACAGATACGCAGTATTTT,CASSQVIARASTDTQYF
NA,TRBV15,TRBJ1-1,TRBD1,TGTGCCACCAGCGTCAGGGGGCAGTTAAACACTGAAGCTTTCTTT,CATSVRGQLNTEAFF
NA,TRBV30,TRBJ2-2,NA,TGTGCCTGGAGTGTGGAAGGGTGGGCCGGGGAGCTGTTTTTT,CAWSVEGWAGELFF